A single sample gave rise to the 13 T cell receptor beta chains below, sequenced in a study of graft-versus-host responses after intestinal transplantation. Plated together were around 200,000 CFSE-labeled responder cells and around 200,000 irradiated, violet-dye-labeled stimulator cells. Method: immunoSEQ multiplex PCR; TCRdb's copy keeps in-frame clones and lacks some. The sample has 15,000 to 20,000 clones; around two fifths are singletons. The starting material was alloreactive CD8+ T cells from a mixed lymphocyte reaction culture, obtained before intestinal transplant. The subset was: CFSE-low proliferating T cells sorted from roughly 6-day pre-transplant mixed lymphocyte reaction (GvH or HvG direction). The origin of the receptors is a human patient who received an intestinal transplant.

V is TRBV10-1 and J is TRBJ1-5; no reliable D call. Deletions cut 6 bases from V and 7 bases from J, with 10 bases between. The CDR3 runs to 12 residues. Germline lookup yields CDR1 WNHNN and CDR2 SYGVQD (reference sequence). The CDR3 DNA is TGCGCCAGCAGCCCCTGGCGACAGCCCCAGCATTTT. Protein: CASSPWRQPQHF.

By share, this clone counts as medium-sized. The V gene is TRBV5-1, the J gene TRBJ2-7; D is undetermined. The V and J ends lost 1 base and 0 bases respectively, with 11 bases between them. The CDR3 extends over 15 amino acids. Germline-derived CDR1 and CDR2 are SGHRS and YFSETQ. The CDR3 region is CASSLLLWDSYEQYF. The CDR3 DNA is TGCGCCAGCAGCTTGCTTCTGTGGGACTCCTACGAGCAGTACTTC. Using reference TRBV5-1 and TRBJ2-7 for the parts outside the CDR3, the full variable domain is KAGVTQTPRYLIKTRGQQVTLSCSPISGHRSVSWYQQTPGQGLQFLFEYFSETQRNKGNFPGRFSGRQFSNSRSEMNVSTLELGDSALYLCASSLLLWDSYEQYFGPGTRLTVT.

A few counts support this clone. The chain couples TRBV4-2 to TRBJ2-2; 10 bases align to TRBD2. V lost 0 bases to trimming and J lost 6 bases; unmatched junction nucleotides: 13. Looked up from germline, CDR1 is LGHNA and CDR2 is YNFKEQ. The CDR3 sequence is 19 residues long. CDR3 loop: CASSQDMASGSLGAGELFF. CDR3 coding DNA: TGTGCCAGCAGCCAAGATATGGCTAGCGGGAGTTTGGGGGCCGGGGAGCTGTTTTTT.

The V and J genes are TRBV4-1 and TRBJ2-7; 15 nucleotides agree with TRBD2. CDR1 is MGHRA, CDR2 YSYEKL, per germline. The V gene end was trimmed by 2 bases and the J gene end by 2 bases; junction bases not matched to a gene: 4. The CDR3 runs to 17 residues. The CDR3 here is CASSQPGLAGGTYEQYF. In nucleotides, the CDR3 is TGCGCCAGCAGCCAACCGGGACTAGCGGGAGGTACCTACGAGCAGTACTTC.

The rearrangement joins TRBV6-5 to TRBJ2-7; TRBD1 might be the D (6 bases). The length of the CDR3 is 15 residues. CDR1 is MNHEY, CDR2 SVGAGI, per germline. Trimming removed 4 bases from V and 6 bases from J, with 19 bases in between. As DNA, the CDR3 is TGTGCCAGCAGTTCCAACAGGGTTTCGTCGTCCGAGCAGTACTTC. It yields the protein CASSSNRVSSSEQYF.

The chain uses TRBV5-1 and TRBJ1-2; TRBD1 is a possible D gene (6 bases). This CDR3 is 14 amino acids long. Germline values: CDR1 SGHRS, CDR2 YFSETQ. The V and J ends lost 4 bases and 4 bases respectively, with 14 bases between them. As DNA, the CDR3 is TGCGCCAGCAGCCGGGGGCTTGACATCTATGGCTACACCTTC. It codes for CASSRGLDIYGYTF.

This chain connects TRBV4-1 to TRBJ2-7, with D perhaps matching TRBD1 or TRBD2 (5 bases each). Germline CDR1 and CDR2: MGHRA and YSYEKL. This CDR3 has 14 amino acids. The V end was cut by 4 bases, the J end by 5 bases, with 15 bases between. CDR3 sequence (DNA): TGCGCCAGCAGCCCATTCGGGGCAGAGAACGAGCAGTACTTC. Amino acid sequence: CASSPFGAENEQYF.

The rearrangement joins TRBV5-7 to TRBJ1-1; weak D call: TRBD1 (5 bases). TRBV5-7 is classed as an ORF, of uncertain function. The CDR3 is 14 residues long. V shed 3 bases and J shed 5 bases, with 14 bases lying between them. CDR3: CASSSGGGGTEAFF. As DNA, the CDR3 is TGTGCCAGCAGCTCGGGGGGTGGGGGGACTGAAGCTTTCTTT.

The count of this clone is one. The rearrangement links TRBV19 to TRBJ1-5; 7 positions agree with TRBD1. V was clipped by 7 bases and J by 0 bases; unmatched bases: 15. This CDR3 is 18 amino acids long. The germline V gene has CDR1 LNHDA and CDR2 SQIVND (reference sequence). The CDR3 protein is CASKVRDSIAYSNQPQHF. The CDR3 DNA reads TGTGCCAGTAAGGTCCGGGACAGTATAGCATATAGCAATCAGCCCCAGCATTTT. The full variable domain, rest sourced from reference TRBV19 and TRBJ1-5, is DGGITQSPKYLFRKEGQNVTLSCEQNLNHDAMYWYRQDPGQGLRLIYYSQIVNDFQKGDIAEGYSVSREKKESFPLTVTSAQKNPTAFYLCASKVRDSIAYSNQPQHFGDGTRLSIL.

This clone was observed once. V usage is TRBV2 and J usage is TRBJ1-2, with D unresolved. CDR1 and CDR2 (germline): SNHLY, FYNNEI. The V gene lost 6 bases and the J gene lost 4 bases, with 15 bases spanning the gap. The CDR3 runs to 14 residues. CDR3 in amino acids: CASRGLWLSYGYTF. The DNA of the CDR3 is TGTGCCAGCAGGGGTCTTTGGCTATCCTATGGCTACACCTTC.

This clone has a handful of counts. This chain connects TRBV6-5 to TRBJ2-7; maybe TRBD2 (6 bases). V was shortened by 0 bases and J by 3 bases, with 12 bases between the two germline ends. The CDR3 runs to 15 residues. Germline CDR1 reads MNHEY; CDR2 reads SVGAGI. The CDR3 loop reads CASSYSRGSNYEQYF. Here the CDR3 DNA reads TGTGCCAGCAGTTACTCTCGGGGGAGCAACTACGAGCAGTACTTC.

This clone is a singleton in its sample. The gene calls are TRBV28 and TRBJ2-7; perhaps TRBD1 as D (6 bases). V was clipped by 6 bases and J by 6 bases, with 15 bases between them. Germline-derived CDR1 and CDR2 are MDHEN and SYDVKM. The CDR3 has 13 amino acids. CDR3 bases: TGTGCCAGCAGCTTAGGGGGTAGAGCCGAGCAGTACTTC. It is translated as CASSLGGRAEQYF.

V usage is TRBV11-2 and J usage is TRBJ2-5, with TRBD2 identical over 8 bases. Germline V gene lookup returns CDR1 SGHAT and CDR2 FQNNGV. This CDR3 contains 17 residues. V dropped 1 base and J dropped 1; count of bases not matched to a gene: 8. CDR3 bases: TGTGCCAGCAGCTTAGCTTCTAGCGGGTCTGTCCAAGAGACCCAGTACTTC. It is translated as CASSLASSGSVQETQYF.